This T cell receptor beta chain appears in the sequencing data of a study of blood T cell repertoires in COVID-19. Two negative PCRs, clearance, or symptom resolution had been documented for recovered Cohort 3 donors. Germline V gene sequence: CDR1 MDHEN, CDR2 SYDVKM. The CDR3 contains 15 residues. V lost 3 bases to trimming and J lost 7 bases; unmatched junction nucleotides: 12. Using immunoSEQ multiplex PCR, the repertoire was profiled, and TCRdb retains in-frame clones only, with some absent. Among around 140,000 clones listed, about 80% were seen once. V usage is TRBV28 and J usage is TRBJ2-7; 7 nucleotides align to TRBD1. The TCR was taken from a woman in her fifties or sixties who had recovered from COVID-19. The sequenced sample was PBMCs or T cells enriched from blood (not recorded which). The CDR3 spells CASSFPQDRSGEQYF. The CDR3 nucleotides read TGTGCCAGCAGTTTCCCTCAGGACAGGTCGGGTGAGCAGTACTTC.